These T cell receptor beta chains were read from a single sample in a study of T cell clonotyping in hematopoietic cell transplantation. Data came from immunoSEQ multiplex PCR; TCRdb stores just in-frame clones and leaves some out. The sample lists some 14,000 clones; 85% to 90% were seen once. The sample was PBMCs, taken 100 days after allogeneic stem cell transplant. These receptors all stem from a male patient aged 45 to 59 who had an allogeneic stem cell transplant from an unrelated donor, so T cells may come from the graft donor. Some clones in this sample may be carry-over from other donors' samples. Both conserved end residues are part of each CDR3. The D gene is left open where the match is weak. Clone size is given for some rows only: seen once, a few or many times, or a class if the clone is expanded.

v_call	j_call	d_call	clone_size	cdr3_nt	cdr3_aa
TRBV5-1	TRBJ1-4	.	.	TGCGCCAGCAGTTTCAACTACGCAGCTAATGAAAAACTGTTTTTT	CASSFNYAANEKLFF
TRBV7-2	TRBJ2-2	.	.	TGTGCCAGCAGCTTAGTCGCCACCCACACCGGGGAGCTGTTTTTT	CASSLVATHTGELFF
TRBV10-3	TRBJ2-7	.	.	TGTGCCATCAGTGACAACGGGGGCGGTCTCTACGAGCAGTACTTC	CAISDNGGGLYEQYF
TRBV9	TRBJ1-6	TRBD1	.	TGTGCCAGCAGCGTAGAGGGACAGCCTAATTCACCCCTCCACTTT	CASSVEGQPNSPLHF
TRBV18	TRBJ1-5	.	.	TGTGCCAGCTCATCCCGGGACGGAGGCAATCAGCCCCAGCATTTT	CASSSRDGGNQPQHF
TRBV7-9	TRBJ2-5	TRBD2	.	TGTGCCAGCAGCCCCGGAGTAGCGGGAGGTCGGGAGACCCAGTACTTC	CASSPGVAGGRETQYF
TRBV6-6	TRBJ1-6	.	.	TGTGCCAGCAGTTTAAAGGGGTCACCCCTCCACTTT	CASSLKGSPLHF
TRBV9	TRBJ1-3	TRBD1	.	TGTGCCAGCAGCGGCCAGGGGGCTGGCAACACCATATATTTT	CASSGQGAGNTIYF
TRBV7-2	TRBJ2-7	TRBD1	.	TGTGCCAGCAGCTCATCCGGGACAGTTCCCGCCGAGCAGTACTTC	CASSSSGTVPAEQYF
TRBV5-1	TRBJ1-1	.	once	TGCGCCAGCAGCTCCCTAGTCGGGAACACTGAAGCTTTCTTT	CASSSLVGNTEAFF
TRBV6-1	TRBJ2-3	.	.	TGTGCCAGCAGTGAATTAGGGGGGATGACAGATACGCAGTATTTT	CASSELGGMTDTQYF
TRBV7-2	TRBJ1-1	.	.	TGTGCCAGCAGTCTAGCAAGGAACACTGAAGCTTTCTTT	CASSLARNTEAFF
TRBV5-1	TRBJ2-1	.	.	TGCGCCAGCAGCTCTCAGTACAATGAGCAGTTCTTC	CASSSQYNEQFF